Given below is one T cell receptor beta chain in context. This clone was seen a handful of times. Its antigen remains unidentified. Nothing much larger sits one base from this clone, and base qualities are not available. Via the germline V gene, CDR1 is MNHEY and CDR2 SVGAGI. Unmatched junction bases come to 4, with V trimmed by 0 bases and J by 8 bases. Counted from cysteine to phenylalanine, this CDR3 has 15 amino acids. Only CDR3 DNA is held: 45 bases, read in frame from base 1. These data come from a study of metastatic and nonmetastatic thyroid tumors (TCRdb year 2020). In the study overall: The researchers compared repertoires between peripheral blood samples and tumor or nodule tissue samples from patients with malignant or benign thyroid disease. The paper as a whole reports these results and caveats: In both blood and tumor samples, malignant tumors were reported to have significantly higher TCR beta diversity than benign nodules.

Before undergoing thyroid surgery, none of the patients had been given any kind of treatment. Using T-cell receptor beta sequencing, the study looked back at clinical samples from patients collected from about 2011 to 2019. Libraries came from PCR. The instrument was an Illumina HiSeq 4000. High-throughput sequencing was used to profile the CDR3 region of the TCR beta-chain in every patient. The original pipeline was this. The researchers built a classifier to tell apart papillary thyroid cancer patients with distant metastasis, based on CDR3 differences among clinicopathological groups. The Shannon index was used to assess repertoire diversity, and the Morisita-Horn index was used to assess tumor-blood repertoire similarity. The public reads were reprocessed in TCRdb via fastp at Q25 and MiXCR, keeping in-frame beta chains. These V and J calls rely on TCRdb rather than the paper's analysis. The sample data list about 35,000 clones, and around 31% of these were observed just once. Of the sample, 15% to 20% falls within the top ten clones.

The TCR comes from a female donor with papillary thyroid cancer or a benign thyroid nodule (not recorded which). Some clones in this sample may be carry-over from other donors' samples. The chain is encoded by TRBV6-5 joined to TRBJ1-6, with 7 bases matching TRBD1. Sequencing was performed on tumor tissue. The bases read TGTGCCAGCAGTTACTCGAGGCAGGGGGATTCACCCCTCCACTTT. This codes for CASSYSRQGDSPLHF.